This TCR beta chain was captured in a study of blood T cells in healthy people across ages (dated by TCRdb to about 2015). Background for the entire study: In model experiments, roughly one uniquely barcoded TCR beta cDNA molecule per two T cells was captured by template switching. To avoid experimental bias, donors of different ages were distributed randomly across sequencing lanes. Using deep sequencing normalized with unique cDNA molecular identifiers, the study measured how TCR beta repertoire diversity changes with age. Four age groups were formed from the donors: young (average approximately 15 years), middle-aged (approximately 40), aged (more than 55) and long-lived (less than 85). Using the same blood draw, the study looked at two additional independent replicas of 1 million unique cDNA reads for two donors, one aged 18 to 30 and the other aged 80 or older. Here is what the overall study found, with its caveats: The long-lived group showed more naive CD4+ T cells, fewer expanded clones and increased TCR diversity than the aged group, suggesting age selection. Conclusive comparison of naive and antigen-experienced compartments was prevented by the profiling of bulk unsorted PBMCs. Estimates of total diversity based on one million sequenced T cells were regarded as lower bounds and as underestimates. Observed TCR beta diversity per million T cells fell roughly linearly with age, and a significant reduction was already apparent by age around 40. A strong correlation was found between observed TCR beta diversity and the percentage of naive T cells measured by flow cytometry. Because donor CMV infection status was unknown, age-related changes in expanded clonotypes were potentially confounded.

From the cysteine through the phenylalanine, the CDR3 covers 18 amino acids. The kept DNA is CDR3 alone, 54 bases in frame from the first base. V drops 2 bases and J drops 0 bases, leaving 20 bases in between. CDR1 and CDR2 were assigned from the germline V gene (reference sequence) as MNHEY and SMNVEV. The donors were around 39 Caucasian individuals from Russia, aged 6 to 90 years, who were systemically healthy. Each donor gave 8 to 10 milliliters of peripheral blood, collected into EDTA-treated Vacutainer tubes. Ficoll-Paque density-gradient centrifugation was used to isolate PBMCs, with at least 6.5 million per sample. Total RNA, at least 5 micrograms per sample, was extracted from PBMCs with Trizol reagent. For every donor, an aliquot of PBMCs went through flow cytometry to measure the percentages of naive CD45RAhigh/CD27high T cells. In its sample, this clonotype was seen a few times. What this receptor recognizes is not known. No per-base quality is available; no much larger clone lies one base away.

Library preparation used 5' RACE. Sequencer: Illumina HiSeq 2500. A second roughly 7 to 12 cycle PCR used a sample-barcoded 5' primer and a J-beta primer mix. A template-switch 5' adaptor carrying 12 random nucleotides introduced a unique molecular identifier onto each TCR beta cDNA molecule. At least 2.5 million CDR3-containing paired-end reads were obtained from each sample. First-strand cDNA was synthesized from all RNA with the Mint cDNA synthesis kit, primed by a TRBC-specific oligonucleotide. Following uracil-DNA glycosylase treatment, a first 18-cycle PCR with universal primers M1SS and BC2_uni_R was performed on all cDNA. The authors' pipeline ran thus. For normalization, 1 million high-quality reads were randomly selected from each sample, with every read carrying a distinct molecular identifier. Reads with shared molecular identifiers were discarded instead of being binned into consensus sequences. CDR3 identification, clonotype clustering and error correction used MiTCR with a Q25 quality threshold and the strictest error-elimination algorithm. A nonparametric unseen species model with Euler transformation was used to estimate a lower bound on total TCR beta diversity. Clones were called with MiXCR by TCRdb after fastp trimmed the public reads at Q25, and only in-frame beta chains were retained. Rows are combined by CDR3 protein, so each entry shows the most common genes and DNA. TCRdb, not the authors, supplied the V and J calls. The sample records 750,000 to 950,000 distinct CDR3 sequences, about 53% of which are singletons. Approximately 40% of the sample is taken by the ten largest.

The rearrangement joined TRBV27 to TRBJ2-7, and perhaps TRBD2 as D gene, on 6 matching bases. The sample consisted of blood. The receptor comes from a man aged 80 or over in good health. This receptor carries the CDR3 CASSLKGRGLAFSYEQYF. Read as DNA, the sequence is TGTGCCAGCAGTTTAAAAGGCCGGGGTCTAGCGTTCTCCTACGAGCAGTACTTC.